These T cell receptor beta chains were read from a single sample in a study of blood T cell repertoires in COVID-19. TCRdb keeps only in-frame clones here, not all; method: immunoSEQ multiplex PCR. The profile covers fewer than 250,000 clones, with approximately 90% appearing a single time and 1% to 1.5% taken by the ten largest. Sequencing was done on a sample of peripheral blood. These TCRs come from a man aged 30-40 years with acute or convalescent COVID-19. CDR3s include the opening cysteine and the closing phenylalanine or tryptophan. The D gene is left open where the match is weak. The listing skips clone size in some rows; elsewhere it reads once, few, many or a size class.

clone_size: .
d_call: .
v_call: TRBV7-9
j_call: TRBJ2-1
cdr3_nt: TGTGCCAGCACCAGAACCACCGGCGGCAATGAGCAGTTCTTC
cdr3_aa: CASTRTTGGNEQFF

clone_size: .
d_call: .
v_call: TRBV5-1
j_call: TRBJ1-2
cdr3_nt: TGCGCCAGCAGCTTGGCCCAGTCTAACTATGGCTACACCTTC
cdr3_aa: CASSLAQSNYGYTF

clone_size: .
d_call: .
v_call: TRBV3-1/TRBV3-2
j_call: TRBJ2-7
cdr3_nt: TGTGCCAGCAGCCAAGGGAGGGGCATTAGCTCCTACGAGCAGTACTTC
cdr3_aa: CASSQGRGISSYEQYF

clone_size: .
d_call: TRBD2
v_call: TRBV4-1
j_call: TRBJ2-1
cdr3_nt: TGCGCCAGCAGCCAAGGACTAGTCGGAGCGGGATCCTACAATGAGCAGTTCTTC
cdr3_aa: CASSQGLVGAGSYNEQFF

clone_size: .
d_call: .
v_call: TRBV4-1
j_call: TRBJ1-5
cdr3_nt: TGCGCCAGCAGCCCCCAACCCCGGACAGATAGCAATCAGCCCCAGCATTTT
cdr3_aa: CASSPQPRTDSNQPQHF

clone_size: .
d_call: .
v_call: TRBV7-2
j_call: TRBJ2-7
cdr3_nt: TGTGCCAGCAGCCGGACTTCTACCTACGAGCAGTACTTC
cdr3_aa: CASSRTSTYEQYF

clone_size: .
d_call: .
v_call: TRBV28
j_call: TRBJ1-3
cdr3_nt: TGTGCCAGCAGTTCTTCAGAACACACCATATATTTT
cdr3_aa: CASSSSEHTIYF

clone_size: few
d_call: TRBD1
v_call: TRBV7-2
j_call: TRBJ2-2
cdr3_nt: TGTGCCAGCAGCGCCCTGACAGGGTCCGGGGAGCTGTTTTTT
cdr3_aa: CASSALTGSGELFF

clone_size: .
d_call: .
v_call: TRBV7-3
j_call: TRBJ2-1
cdr3_nt: TGTGCCAGCAGCCCCAGTCGCGGTTACAATGAGCAGTTCTTC
cdr3_aa: CASSPSRGYNEQFF

clone_size: once
d_call: .
v_call: TRBV7-9
j_call: TRBJ1-1
cdr3_nt: TGTGCCAGCAGCTTAGACTCTATTGGCACTGAAGCTTTCTTT
cdr3_aa: CASSLDSIGTEAFF

clone_size: .
d_call: TRBD2
v_call: TRBV30
j_call: TRBJ2-2
cdr3_nt: TGTGCCTGGAGTGGTCTAGCGGGGGCCGGACCCGGGGAGCTGTTTTTT
cdr3_aa: CAWSGLAGAGPGELFF

clone_size: .
d_call: TRBD1
v_call: TRBV9
j_call: TRBJ2-7
cdr3_nt: TGTGCCAGCAGCGCGGACAGGGGAGGTTCCTACGAGCAGTACTTC
cdr3_aa: CASSADRGGSYEQYF

clone_size: few
d_call: .
v_call: TRBV25-1
j_call: TRBJ2-3
cdr3_nt: TGTGCCAGCAGTGAATATCAGGGGCCCACAGATACGCAGTATTTT
cdr3_aa: CASSEYQGPTDTQYF

clone_size: .
d_call: .
v_call: TRBV29-1
j_call: TRBJ1-2
cdr3_nt: TGCAGCGTTGAAGAGGGGGCCTATGGCTACACCTTC
cdr3_aa: CSVEEGAYGYTF

clone_size: .
d_call: TRBD1
v_call: TRBV6-5
j_call: TRBJ2-7
cdr3_nt: TGTGCCAGCAGTACGACAGGGATGGACGAGCAGTACTTC
cdr3_aa: CASSTTGMDEQYF

clone_size: .
d_call: TRBD1
v_call: TRBV6-5
j_call: TRBJ1-4
cdr3_nt: TGTGCCAGCAGTCTCGGACAGGGAAGGGAAAAACTGTTTTTT
cdr3_aa: CASSLGQGREKLFF

clone_size: .
d_call: .
v_call: TRBV19
j_call: TRBJ2-4
cdr3_nt: TGTGCCACCCGGGACAGAGCGGGAGCCAAAAACATTCAGTACTTC
cdr3_aa: CATRDRAGAKNIQYF

clone_size: once
d_call: .
v_call: TRBV19
j_call: TRBJ2-2
cdr3_nt: TGTGCCAGTTCACCCAGGGCCGGGGAGCTGTTTTTT
cdr3_aa: CASSPRAGELFF

clone_size: .
d_call: .
v_call: TRBV27
j_call: TRBJ2-7
cdr3_nt: TGTGCCAGCAGTTCCCCGGGAGATGTGGCCTACGAGCAGTACTTC
cdr3_aa: CASSSPGDVAYEQYF

clone_size: .
d_call: .
v_call: TRBV2
j_call: TRBJ1-1
cdr3_nt: TGTGCCAGCAGTCAGGGGTCCTACACTGAAGCTTTCTTT
cdr3_aa: CASSQGSYTEAFF

clone_size: once
d_call: .
v_call: TRBV27
j_call: TRBJ1-2
cdr3_nt: TGTGCCAGCAGTTTTGCGGGGTATGGCTACACCTTC
cdr3_aa: CASSFAGYGYTF

clone_size: .
d_call: .
v_call: TRBV5-4
j_call: TRBJ2-1
cdr3_nt: TGTGCCAGCAGGGAGGGACAGCCCTCCTACAATGAGCAGTTCTTC
cdr3_aa: CASREGQPSYNEQFF

clone_size: .
d_call: TRBD1
v_call: TRBV29-1
j_call: TRBJ1-1
cdr3_nt: TGCAGCGTTGAGGGGACAGGGGGCGCGATGAACACTGAAGCTTTCTTT
cdr3_aa: CSVEGTGGAMNTEAFF

clone_size: .
d_call: TRBD1
v_call: TRBV7-8
j_call: TRBJ1-1
cdr3_nt: TGTGCCAGCAGTTCGCGGAGAGACAGGGGGCTTAACGGTGAAGCTTTCTTT
cdr3_aa: CASSSRRDRGLNGEAFF

clone_size: .
d_call: .
v_call: TRBV7-9
j_call: TRBJ1-1
cdr3_nt: TGTGCCAGCAGCTTAGCGGCAGGATTTAACACTGAAGCTTTCTTT
cdr3_aa: CASSLAAGFNTEAFF

clone_size: few
d_call: .
v_call: TRBV7-2
j_call: TRBJ1-6
cdr3_nt: TGTGCCAGCAGCTTAGTGGGCGGGACTAATTCACCCCTCCACTTT
cdr3_aa: CASSLVGGTNSPLHF

clone_size: .
d_call: .
v_call: TRBV28
j_call: TRBJ2-1
cdr3_nt: TGTGCCAGCAGGGAATTGGACAGATACAATGAGCAGTTCTTC
cdr3_aa: CASRELDRYNEQFF

clone_size: .
d_call: TRBD1
v_call: TRBV4-1
j_call: TRBJ2-2
cdr3_nt: TGCGCCAGCAGCCCACGGGACAGGGGGCATGGAGGTGGGGAGCTGTTTTTT
cdr3_aa: CASSPRDRGHGGGELFF

clone_size: .
d_call: .
v_call: TRBV30
j_call: TRBJ2-5
cdr3_nt: TGTGCCTGGGGAGGGGCGGGAGAGACCCAGTACTTC
cdr3_aa: CAWGGAGETQYF

clone_size: .
d_call: TRBD1
v_call: TRBV5-8
j_call: TRBJ1-2
cdr3_nt: TGTGCCAGCACCAGACAGGGGGCTGTTTTTGGCTACACCTTC
cdr3_aa: CASTRQGAVFGYTF

clone_size: .
d_call: .
v_call: TRBV27
j_call: TRBJ1-5
cdr3_nt: TGTGCCAGCAGCCCCAGGGGTCGATTAAGATATAGCAATCAGCCCCAGCATTTT
cdr3_aa: CASSPRGRLRYSNQPQHF

clone_size: .
d_call: .
v_call: TRBV7-9
j_call: TRBJ1-2
cdr3_nt: TGTGCCAGCAGCCCCGGGGTTGGGGGCGGCTATGGCTACACCTTC
cdr3_aa: CASSPGVGGGYGYTF

clone_size: .
d_call: TRBD1
v_call: TRBV5-4
j_call: TRBJ2-3
cdr3_nt: TGTGCCAGCAGCAGACCGGGACAGGTAGCAGATACGCAGTATTTT
cdr3_aa: CASSRPGQVADTQYF

clone_size: .
d_call: .
v_call: TRBV6-5
j_call: TRBJ1-2
cdr3_nt: TGTGCCAGCAGTTCCCCCCCAGGTCCGGGCTACACCTTC
cdr3_aa: CASSSPPGPGYTF

clone_size: .
d_call: .
v_call: TRBV9
j_call: TRBJ2-2
cdr3_nt: TGTGCCAGCAGCCCCGAAACAGGGTTCGGGGAGCTGTTTTTT
cdr3_aa: CASSPETGFGELFF

clone_size: .
d_call: TRBD1
v_call: TRBV28
j_call: TRBJ1-5
cdr3_nt: TGTGCCAGCAGTCAACAGGGGACGAACGATAATCAGCCCCAGCATTTT
cdr3_aa: CASSQQGTNDNQPQHF

clone_size: .
d_call: .
v_call: TRBV6-5
j_call: TRBJ2-2
cdr3_nt: TGTGCCAGCAGACCTCACACCACCGGGGAGCTGTTTTTT
cdr3_aa: CASRPHTTGELFF

clone_size: .
d_call: .
v_call: TRBV11-1
j_call: TRBJ2-3
cdr3_nt: TGTGCCAGCAGCTTCCCGGGTTGGGGCACAGATACGCAGTATTTT
cdr3_aa: CASSFPGWGTDTQYF

clone_size: .
d_call: TRBD2
v_call: TRBV3-1/TRBV3-2
j_call: TRBJ2-7
cdr3_nt: TGTGCCAGCAGCCCCGGACTAGCGGTATCCTACGAGCAGTACTTC
cdr3_aa: CASSPGLAVSYEQYF

clone_size: .
d_call: .
v_call: TRBV5-4
j_call: TRBJ1-2
cdr3_nt: TGTGCCAGCCGAAATACGGCAGTCCAGGCAAACTATGGCTACACCTTC
cdr3_aa: CASRNTAVQANYGYTF

clone_size: .
d_call: .
v_call: TRBV27
j_call: TRBJ1-1
cdr3_nt: TGTGCCAGCAGCCAGAAAAGGGGGAGGGAGAACACTGAAGCTTTCTTT
cdr3_aa: CASSQKRGRENTEAFF

clone_size: once
d_call: .
v_call: TRBV30
j_call: TRBJ1-2
cdr3_nt: TGTGCCTGGAGTCAAAAGCCCCGAGAGTATGGCTACACCTTC
cdr3_aa: CAWSQKPREYGYTF

clone_size: .
d_call: TRBD1
v_call: TRBV12-5
j_call: TRBJ1-1
cdr3_nt: TGTGCTAGTGGTTCTGGCTATGACAGGGCGAACACTGAAGCTTTCTTT
cdr3_aa: CASGSGYDRANTEAFF

clone_size: .
d_call: TRBD1
v_call: TRBV30
j_call: TRBJ2-5
cdr3_nt: TGTGCCTGGAGTGGGACAGGGATGTATGAGACCCAGTACTTC
cdr3_aa: CAWSGTGMYETQYF